The clone carrying this TCR beta chain was seen a few times. Time point in this sample: newly diagnosed GD, antithyroid drugs for less than 3 months. Extracted PBMC RNA gave rise to the TCR library. Assembly of TCR beta libraries relied on iRepertoire HTBI primers together with Arm-PCR of CDR3 regions. TCRdb re-derived calls from the multiplex PCR reads in MiXCR, one entry per CDR3 protein. The sample shows 450,000 to 600,000 distinct CDR3 sequences, 15% to 20% of them seen only once. Trimming removed 3 bases from V and 0 bases from J, with 9 bases in between. The CDR3 loop spans 14 amino acids. This entry belongs to a study of regulatory T cells in long-lasting Graves disease. These data were also filed under a second study, of T cells in Graves' hyperthyroidism and ophthalmopathy.

The chain combines TRBV12-3 or TRBV12-4 with TRBJ2-7; unclear D gene. Sample: peripheral blood mononuclear cells (PBMCs), taken at new diagnosis, from a patient treated with antithyroid drugs. The clonotype was recovered from a man aged 40-50 years with Graves disease. The CDR3 DNA reads TGTGCCAGCAGTTTGCAGTCTAGCTCCTACGAGCAGTACTTC. This encodes CASSLQSSSYEQYF.